Below, 32 T cell receptor beta chains from the same sample are listed, as sequenced in a study of shared clonotypes between healthy human individuals (dated by TCRdb to 2020 to 2021). Receptor libraries were prepared by the immunoSEQ multiplex PCR assay. The table was pulled from immuneACCESS by TCRdb, which kept in-frame rearrangements only. Such tables lose some clones; where checked, under half of the loss comes from unresolved V genes, and the rest has no known cause. Recorded for this sample are 600,000 to 750,000 clones; 55% to 80% of them occurred a single time. Jointly, the top ten make up 1.8% of the sample. The sample taken for sequencing was memory CD4+ T cells sorted from blood. Explained via the paper, the cell subset or site label denotes: CD45RA-negative fraction. The receptors come from a woman aged 25 to 39 in good health.

This chain joins TRBV7-8 and TRBJ2-2; 10 bases match TRBD2. After removal of 3 bases from V and 5 bases from J, the junction contained 9 bases not matched to a gene. Germline V gene lookup returns CDR1 SGHVS and CDR2 FQNEAQ. CDR3 length equals 17 residues. The CDR3 region is CASSFRLAGTKTGELFF. CDR3 bases: TGTGCCAGCAGCTTTAGACTAGCGGGTACTAAAACCGGGGAGCTGTTTTTT. Variable domain in full (rest from reference TRBV7-8 and TRBJ2-2): GAGVSQSPRYKVAKRGQDVALRCDPISGHVSLFWYQQALGQGPEFLTYFQNEAQLDKSGLPSDRFFAERPEGSVSTLKIQRTQQEDSAVYLCASSFRLAGTKTGELFFGEGSRLTVL.

The chain employs TRBV2 and TRBJ2-6; D is ambiguous. The CDR3 extends over 14 amino acids. Germline CDR1 reads SNHLY; CDR2 reads FYNNEI. V gave up 7 bases and J gave up 2 bases, with 9 bases separating them. CDR3 DNA sequence: TGTGCCAGCACTCGATCCCCTGGGGCCAACGTCCTGACTTTC. This sequence encodes CASTRSPGANVLTF.

The chain has TRBV4-1 and TRBJ2-1; D gene unclear. The V gene lost 1 base and the J gene lost 8 bases, with 18 bases spanning the gap. Germline CDR1 MGHRA, CDR2 YSYEKL. The length of the CDR3 is 16 residues. The CDR3 DNA follows: TGCGCCAGCAGCCAAGTAGACCTTAATGGGCTTGATGAGCAGTTCTTC. This codes for CASSQVDLNGLDEQFF.

Details on this clone: Other nucleotide sequences in the sample specify the same CDR3. The rearrangement joins TRBV7-2 to TRBJ1-5; D remains ambiguous. The germline gives CDR1 SGHTA, CDR2 FQGNSA. The CDR3 totals 14 residues. The V gene lost 5 bases and the J gene lost 0 bases, with 8 bases spanning the gap. The CDR3 coding sequence is TGTGCCAGCAGCGCCTATTATAGCAATCAGCCCCAGCATTTT. It codes for CASSAYYSNQPQHF.

This rearrangement joins TRBV6-7 to TRBJ1-3; the D is unclear. TRBV6-7 is recorded as an ORF, its role being uncertain. This CDR3 spans 16 amino acids. V lost 6 bases to trimming and J lost 0 bases, with 15 bases between them. CDR3 bases: TGTGCCAGCAGCCTCCGCGGGGATCGCTCTGGAAACACCATATATTTT. Translated, it gives CASSLRGDRSGNTIYF.

V is TRBV11-1 and J is TRBJ2-4, with TRBD2 matching over 7 bases. J gave up 6 bases and V 5 bases, and 16 bases lay outside the gene matches. The CDR3 spans 17 residues. CDR1 and CDR2 from the germline V gene are SGHAT and FQDESV (reference sequence). As DNA, the CDR3 is TGTGCCAGCAGCAAGGCTTTTAGGGGAGGGGCCCTAAACATTCAGTACTTC. The encoded protein is CASSKAFRGGALNIQYF.

This chain uses TRBV7-3 with TRBJ1-1; D uncertain. The CDR3 runs to 13 residues. V was trimmed by 1 base and J by 4 bases, leaving 7 bases between them. Germline V gene sequence: CDR1 SGHTA, CDR2 FQGTGA. This CDR3 is CASSLNAFTEAFF. CDR3 bases: TGTGCCAGCAGCTTAAATGCATTCACTGAAGCTTTCTTT.

V and J are TRBV28 and TRBJ2-6; D uncertain. Deletions cut 4 bases from V and 1 base from J, with 17 bases between. CDR1 is MDHEN, CDR2 SYDVKM, per germline. The CDR3 extends over 18 amino acids. The CDR3 here is CASSSLWGKGSGANVLTF. The CDR3 region has the DNA TGTGCCAGCAGTTCCCTATGGGGAAAAGGGTCTGGGGCCAACGTCCTGACTTTC.

The V call is TRBV25-1, the J call TRBJ2-5, with TRBD2 matching over 7 bases. TRBJ2-7 explains the end of the DNA better; the J call may be wrong. Germline loops: CDR1 MGHDK, CDR2 SYGVNS. The CDR3 totals 13 residues. The CDR3 spells CASSVSGWYEQYF. CDR3 nucleotides: TGTGCCAGCAGTGTTAGCGGGTGGTACGAGCAGTACTTC.

The table lists this clone with a few counts. The V call is TRBV2, the J call TRBJ1-2; D is ambiguous. This CDR3 has 16 residues. Per the germline V gene, CDR1 is SNHLY and CDR2 is FYNNEI. Trimming took 3 bases from V and 0 from J, leaving 14 bases between them. The CDR3 region has the DNA TGTGCCAGCAGTGACTTTTACGGTGTTGCTAACTATGGCTACACCTTC. Amino acids: CASSDFYGVANYGYTF.

V usage is TRBV6-9 and J usage is TRBJ1-2; the D gene is possibly TRBD1 (6 bases). Germline-derived CDR1 and CDR2 are MNHGY and SVAAGI. Trimming cost V 1 base and J 4 bases, with 25 bases left between them. This CDR3 contains 19 residues. The CDR3: CASSYWTVLQAPRAYGYTF. CDR3 DNA: TGTGCCAGCAGTTATTGGACAGTGTTACAGGCCCCCCGGGCCTATGGCTACACCTTC.

The chain links TRBV18 to TRBJ1-5; D unclear. The V gene's germline CDR1 is KGHSH and CDR2 LQKENI. This CDR3 is 17 amino acids long. V was trimmed by 3 bases and J by 4 bases, leaving 19 bases between them. This chain's CDR3 is CASSPKENLPPNQPQHF. CDR3 bases: TGTGCCAGCTCACCGAAGGAAAATTTACCCCCTAATCAGCCCCAGCATTTT.

The chain joins TRBV4-2 to TRBJ2-3; TRBD2 might be the D (6 bases). The CDR3 has 13 amino acids. With 4 bases removed from V and 4 bases from J, the gap between germline ends came to 9 bases. CDR1 and CDR2 (germline): LGHNA, YNFKEQ. The CDR3: CASSPRLADTQYF. The DNA for the CDR3 is TGTGCCAGCAGCCCCCGACTAGCAGATACGCAGTATTTT.

The rearrangement uses TRBV9 and TRBJ1-2; D may be TRBD1 (6 bases). V lost 3 bases, J lost 8 bases, and 17 bases lay in between. Looked up from germline, CDR1 is SGDLS and CDR2 is YYNGEE. The CDR3 length is 14 residues. CDR3 amino acids: CASSAADRRGGYTF. The CDR3 bases are TGTGCCAGCAGCGCCGCCGACAGGAGGGGAGGCTACACCTTC.

The chain combines TRBV6-6 with TRBJ2-1; possibly TRBD1 for D (6 bases). Germline lookup yields CDR1 MNHNY and CDR2 SVGAGI (reference sequence). The germline V and J ends were trimmed by 6 bases and 4 bases, with 13 bases remaining between them. This CDR3 spans 14 amino acids. DNA for the CDR3: TGTGCCAGCAGAATGGGGGCGAGATACAATGAGCAGTTCTTC. This gives the protein CASRMGARYNEQFF.

The V gene is TRBV28, the J gene TRBJ2-1; TRBD1 is a possible D gene (5 bases). Trimming cost V 7 bases and J 8 bases, with 9 bases left between them. CDR1 is MDHEN, CDR2 SYDVKM, per germline. The CDR3 extends over 11 amino acids. CDR3 bases: TGTGCCAGCATCCAGGGTTATGAGCAGTTCTTC. Protein: CASIQGYEQFF.

This chain uses TRBV19 with TRBJ2-4, with D uncertain. V was shortened by 3 bases and J by 7 bases, with 13 bases between the two germline ends. The germline V gene has CDR1 LNHDA and CDR2 SQIVND (reference sequence). The CDR3 totals 14 residues. The CDR3 spells CASSINWLSNIQYF. The CDR3 DNA sequence: TGTGCCAGTAGTATTAACTGGCTGTCGAACATTCAGTACTTC.

This chain uses TRBV7-9 with TRBJ2-7, with 10 bases identical to TRBD2. The ends lost 3 bases at V and 2 bases at J; junction bases unmatched: 10. Per the germline V gene, CDR1 is SEHNR and CDR2 is FQNEAQ (reference sequence). The CDR3 runs 17 residues. CDR3 bases: TGTGCCAGCAGCTTGTTTCGCGGGAGCGGGAGGGCCTACGAGCAGTACTTC. It codes for CASSLFRGSGRAYEQYF.

This clone has a single count. The chain is built from TRBV11-1 and TRBJ2-2; D is tentatively TRBD1 or TRBD2 (6 bases each). The CDR3 consists of 16 residues. Per the germline V gene, CDR1 is SGHAT and CDR2 is FQDESV (reference sequence). V shed 7 bases and J shed 5 bases, with 20 bases lying between them. The CDR3 region has the DNA TGTGCCAGCACCGGGGGTCGAGGCGGGACAACCGGGGAGCTGTTTTTT. Encoded protein: CASTGGRGGTTGELFF.

This sequence joins TRBV28 and TRBJ2-7; D could derive from TRBD1 or TRBD2 (6 bases each). The CDR3 has 13 amino acids. Germline values: CDR1 MDHEN, CDR2 SYDVKM. Trimming stripped 9 bases from V and 0 bases from J, with 12 bases between. This chain's CDR3 is CASSGGHSYEQYF. The CDR3 nucleotides read TGTGCCAGTTCCGGGGGACACTCCTACGAGCAGTACTTC.

This clone was seen at least ten times. Other DNA sequences in this specimen translate into the identical CDR3. The rearrangement joins TRBV25-1 to TRBJ2-5; no firm D call. Germline V gene sequence: CDR1 MGHDK, CDR2 SYGVNS. The CDR3 extends over 12 amino acids. Trimming left V 5 bases short and J 1 base short, with 5 bases between. The CDR3 loop reads CASSQGQETQYF. The CDR3 region has the DNA TGTGCCAGCAGTCAAGGCCAAGAGACCCAGTACTTC. The full variable domain, completed using reference TRBV25-1 and TRBJ2-5, is EADIYQTPRYLVIGTGKKITLECSQTMGHDKMYWYQQDPGMELHLIHYSYGVNSTEKGDLSSESTVSRIRTEHFPLTLESARPSHTSQYLCASSQGQETQYFGPGTRLLVL.

This chain connects TRBV30 to TRBJ1-1; D is possibly TRBD1 (6 bases). This CDR3 comprises 14 residues. Germline V CDR1 and CDR2: GTSNPN, SVGIG (reference sequence). With 5 bases removed from V and 7 bases from J, the gap between germline ends came to 20 bases. The CDR3 protein is CAWSRGGRGGEAFF. Here the CDR3 DNA reads TGTGCCTGGTCCCGAGGGGGGCGCGGGGGTGAAGCTTTCTTT.

The V and J genes are TRBV7-2 and TRBJ2-5; a possible D gene is TRBD2 (6 bases). CDR3 length: 16 amino acids. V gave up 2 bases and J gave up 5 bases, with 18 bases separating them. CDR1 SGHTA and CDR2 FQGNSA come from the germline V gene. CDR3 nucleotides: TGTGCCAGCAGCTTAACCGGGAGTCCTCTGTGGGAGACCCAGTACTTC. This encodes CASSLTGSPLWETQYF.

V and J are TRBV10-3 and TRBJ2-3; D gene ambiguous. V lost 9 bases, J lost 4 bases, and 20 bases lay in between. Germline CDR1 ENHRY, CDR2 SYGVKD. The CDR3 loop spans 15 amino acids. The CDR3: CAITPGPQRADTQYF. The DNA for the CDR3 is TGTGCCATAACTCCCGGGCCCCAGCGAGCAGATACGCAGTATTTT.

A note on this clone: At one end, the junction sequence differs from germline, possibly due to a read error. The V and J genes are TRBV19 and TRBJ1-5; D may be TRBD1 (5 bases). The germline V gene has CDR1 LNHDA and CDR2 SQIVND (reference sequence). The CDR3 is 13 amino acids. CDR3 bases: TGTGCCAGCGGGGGAGGCCTGCATCAGGCCCAGCATTTT. Protein: CASGGGLHQAQHF.

The chain carries TRBV18 and TRBJ1-1; D not certain. The CDR3 runs to 16 residues. V gave up 3 bases and J gave up 0 bases, with 14 bases separating them. Germline CDR1 reads KGHSH; CDR2 reads LQKENI. The CDR3 DNA reads as TGTGCCAGCTCACCTCGTGCCCAGAACATGAACACTGAAGCTTTCTTT. Its translation is CASSPRAQNMNTEAFF.

The chain has TRBV5-1 and TRBJ2-2; 10 bases fit TRBD2. Germline V gene lookup returns CDR1 SGHRS and CDR2 YFSETQ. V was clipped by 1 base and J by 1 base; unmatched bases: 4. The CDR3 totals 17 residues. CDR3 sequence reads: CASSLYLAGGNTGELFF. CDR3 nucleotides: TGCGCCAGCAGCTTGTATTTAGCGGGAGGGAACACCGGGGAGCTGTTTTTT.

This chain connects TRBV5-1 to TRBJ1-1; D remains ambiguous. This CDR3 comprises 17 residues. Germline values: CDR1 SGHRS, CDR2 YFSETQ. The V gene lost 0 bases and the J gene lost 1 base, with 16 bases spanning the gap. CDR3 protein: CASSLGQAARSNTEAFF. CDR3 bases: TGCGCCAGCAGCTTGGGTCAGGCGGCCCGTTCGAACACTGAAGCTTTCTTT. Looking up the rest from reference TRBV5-1 and TRBJ1-1 gives the full variable domain: KAGVTQTPRYLIKTRGQQVTLSCSPISGHRSVSWYQQTPGQGLQFLFEYFSETQRNKGNFPGRFSGRQFSNSRSEMNVSTLELGDSALYLCASSLGQAARSNTEAFFGQGTRLTVV.

V and J are TRBV4-2 and TRBJ2-7, with D maybe TRBD1 (5 bases). CDR3 length equals 14 residues. Trimming removed 5 bases at V and 0 bases at J, with 11 bases between. Per germline, CDR1 LGHNA and CDR2 YNFKEQ. The CDR3: CASSLGQVSYEQYF. In nucleotides, the CDR3 is TGTGCCAGCAGCTTGGGGCAGGTCTCCTACGAGCAGTACTTC.

The chain links TRBV7-2 to TRBJ1-2, with 8 bases matching TRBD1. The germline V gene encodes CDR1 SGHTA and CDR2 FQGNSA. Losses at the gene ends were 3 bases for V and 8 bases for J; bases not matched to a gene: 11. CDR3 length equals 15 residues. CDR3 nucleotide sequence: TGTGCCAGCAGCTTTACCGGGACAGGAGGGGGAGGCTACACCTTC. Translated, it gives CASSFTGTGGGGYTF.

The gene calls are TRBV5-1 and TRBJ2-7; 13 bases align to TRBD2. The CDR3 spans 16 residues. Germline V gives CDR1 SGHRS, CDR2 YFSETQ. V lost 5 bases to trimming and J lost 4 bases; unmatched junction nucleotides: 9. Written as DNA, the CDR3 is TGCGCCAGCAGGGGGACTAGCGGGACCGACGTGTACGAGCAGTACTTC. This gives the protein CASRGTSGTDVYEQYF.

This sequence joins TRBV7-8 and TRBJ1-1, with 9 bases lining up with TRBD1. CDR3 length: 14 residues. Germline CDR1 is SGHVS and CDR2 is FQNEAQ. J gave up 5 bases and V 6 bases, and 7 bases lay outside the gene matches. CDR3 protein: CASRKQGAGTEAFF. CDR3 nucleotides: TGTGCCAGCAGGAAACAGGGGGCCGGGACTGAAGCTTTCTTT.